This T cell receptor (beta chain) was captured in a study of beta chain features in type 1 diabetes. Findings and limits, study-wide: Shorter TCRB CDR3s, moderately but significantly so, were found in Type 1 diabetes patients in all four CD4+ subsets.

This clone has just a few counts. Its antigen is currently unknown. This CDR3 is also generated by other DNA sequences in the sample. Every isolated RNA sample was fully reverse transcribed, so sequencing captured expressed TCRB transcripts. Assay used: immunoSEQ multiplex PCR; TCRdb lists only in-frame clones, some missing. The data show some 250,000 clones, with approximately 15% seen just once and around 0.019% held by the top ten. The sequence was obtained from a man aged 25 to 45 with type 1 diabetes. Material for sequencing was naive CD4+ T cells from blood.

CDR3 sequence (DNA): TGCGCCAGCAGCCAAGGACTAGCGGGGGCTTCCTACGAGCAGTACTTC. Its protein is CASSQGLAGASYEQYF. The gene calls are TRBV4-1 and TRBJ2-7; 12 bases line up with TRBD2. Germline V gene lookup returns CDR1 MGHRA and CDR2 YSYEKL. The CDR3 totals 16 residues. V gave up 1 base and J gave up 1 base; unmatched junction bases: 2.